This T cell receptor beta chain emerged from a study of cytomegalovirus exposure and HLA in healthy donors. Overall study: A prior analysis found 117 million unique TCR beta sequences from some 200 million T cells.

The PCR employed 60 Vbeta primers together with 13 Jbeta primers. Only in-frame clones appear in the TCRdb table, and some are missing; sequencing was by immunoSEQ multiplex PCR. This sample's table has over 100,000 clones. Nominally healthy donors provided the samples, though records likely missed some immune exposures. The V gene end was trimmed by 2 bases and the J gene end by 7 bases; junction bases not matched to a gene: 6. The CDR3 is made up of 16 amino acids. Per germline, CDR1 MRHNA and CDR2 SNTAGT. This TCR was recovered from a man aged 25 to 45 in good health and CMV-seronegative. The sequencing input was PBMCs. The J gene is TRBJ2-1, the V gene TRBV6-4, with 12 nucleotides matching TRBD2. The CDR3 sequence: CASSDLGLAGRNEQFF. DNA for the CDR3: TGTGCCAGCAGTGACCTAGGACTAGCGGGGAGGAATGAGCAGTTCTTC.